Listed below are T cell receptor beta chains from one sample, sequenced in a study of blood T cell repertoires in COVID-19. Here immunoSEQ multiplex PCR was the method, and the copy in TCRdb shows in-frame clones only, minus some. This table holds some 250,000 clones, 80% to 85% found once. Sequenced material: peripheral blood. The receptors originated from a man between 60 and 75 years old with acute or convalescent COVID-19. Each CDR3 is given with its conserved first and last residue. The D gene is left open where the match is weak. Expanded clones get a size class; other rows say once, few or many, or leave the size out.

TRBJ1-1	.	.	TRBV7-9	CASTAQDTEAFF	TGTGCCAGCACCGCACAAGACACTGAAGCTTTCTTT
TRBJ2-7	.	TRBD1	TRBV28	CASSTGQYEQYF	TGTGCCAGCAGTACGGGACAGTACGAGCAGTACTTC
TRBJ1-6	.	TRBD1	TRBV6-5	CASSSTTGGGSPLHF	TGTGCCAGCAGCTCCACAACAGGGGGCGGTTCACCCCTCCACTTT
TRBJ2-1	.	.	TRBV5-1	CASSGGAGVSYNEQFF	TGCGCCAGCAGCGGGGGCGCAGGGGTCTCCTACAATGAGCAGTTCTTC
TRBJ2-1	.	TRBD2	TRBV19	CASSRPSGGAHNEQFF	TGTGCCAGTAGTCGCCCTAGCGGGGGGGCGCACAATGAGCAGTTCTTC
TRBJ1-4	.	.	TRBV5-4	CASSWDLGNEKLFF	TGTGCCAGCAGCTGGGACTTGGGTAATGAAAAACTGTTTTTT
TRBJ2-2	few	TRBD2	TRBV15	CATSRDPLAGAGELFF	TGTGCCACCAGCAGAGATCCACTAGCGGGGGCCGGGGAGCTGTTTTTT
TRBJ1-2	few	TRBD1	TRBV5-4	CASSWDSGLSF	TGTGCCAGCAGCTGGGACAGCGGATTGTCCTTC
TRBJ2-7	.	.	TRBV14	CASSQATRPREQYF	TGTGCCAGCAGCCAAGCAACCCGCCCTCGGGAGCAGTACTTC
TRBJ1-5	.	TRBD1	TRBV6-5	CASSTTGDQPQHF	TGTGCCAGCAGTACGACAGGGGACCAGCCCCAGCATTTT
TRBJ1-2	.	TRBD1	TRBV19	CASSISVAGTVNYGYTF	TGTGCCAGTAGTATAAGCGTCGCGGGGACAGTTAACTATGGCTACACCTTC
TRBJ1-4	few	.	TRBV7-9	CASSPRGQEKLFF	TGTGCCAGCAGCCCCCGCGGACAGGAAAAACTGTTTTTT
TRBJ2-2	.	TRBD2	TRBV9	CASSVAITLAGVAGELFF	TGTGCCAGCAGCGTAGCTATTACCCTAGCGGGGGTTGCCGGGGAGCTGTTTTTT
TRBJ2-7	.	TRBD2	TRBV19	CASRLAGADEQYF	TGTGCCAGTAGACTAGCGGGAGCGGACGAGCAGTACTTC
TRBJ2-1	.	TRBD2	TRBV27	CASREPRGGSYNEQFF	TGTGCCAGCAGGGAGCCCCGGGGGGGCTCCTACAATGAGCAGTTCTTC
TRBJ1-2	.	.	TRBV30	CAWNPPSVYGYTF	TGTGCCTGGAACCCTCCGAGCGTCTATGGCTACACCTTC
TRBJ1-2	.	.	TRBV4-3	CASSQEKRQRYGYTF	TGCGCCAGCAGCCAAGAGAAACGACAGCGCTATGGCTACACCTTC
TRBJ2-6	few	TRBD1	TRBV5-4	CASSGVTGDGANVLTF	TGTGCCAGCAGCGGGGTGACAGGGGATGGGGCCAACGTCCTGACTTTC
TRBJ2-3	.	TRBD1	TRBV5-1	CASSLGQGARTDTQYF	TGCGCCAGCAGCTTGGGACAGGGGGCGAGAACAGATACGCAGTATTTT
TRBJ2-2	.	TRBD1	TRBV23-1	CASSQSPQQGRTGELFF	TGCGCCAGCAGTCAATCCCCCCAACAGGGGCGGACCGGGGAGCTGTTTTTT
TRBJ2-1	.	.	TRBV6-2/TRBV6-3	CASSHNRISYNEQFF	TGTGCCAGCAGTCACAACAGGATCTCCTACAATGAGCAGTTCTTC
TRBJ2-3	.	.	TRBV5-1	CASSLVTAWDSGTDTQYF	TGCGCCAGCAGCTTGGTTACCGCATGGGACTCCGGGACAGATACGCAGTATTTT
TRBJ1-5	.	TRBD1	TRBV4-1	CASSQPGQGARTQHF	TGCGCCAGCAGCCAGCCCGGACAGGGGGCAAGGACCCAGCATTTT
TRBJ2-3	.	.	TRBV5-4	CASSLRETGTDTQYF	TGTGCCAGCAGCTTGCGGGAGACAGGCACAGATACGCAGTATTTT
TRBJ1-1	.	TRBD1	TRBV2	CASRGQGVNTEAFF	TGTGCCAGCAGGGGACAGGGCGTGAACACTGAAGCTTTCTTT
TRBJ1-2	few	.	TRBV10-3	CAISATQAPGYTF	TGTGCCATCAGTGCGACCCAGGCTCCGGGCTACACCTTC
TRBJ2-3	few	TRBD2	TRBV6-5	CASIGGGAADTQYF	TGTGCCAGCATCGGCGGGGGGGCAGCAGATACGCAGTATTTT
TRBJ1-3	.	.	TRBV19	CASKFQVSGNTIYF	TGTGCCAGCAAGTTTCAGGTCTCTGGAAACACCATATATTTT
TRBJ2-2	.	.	TRBV3-1/TRBV3-2	CASWRAGELFF	TGTGCCAGCTGGCGGGCCGGGGAGCTGTTTTTT
TRBJ2-7	.	TRBD2	TRBV7-2	CASSIGLAGDYEQYF	TGTGCCAGCAGCATAGGGTTAGCGGGGGACTACGAGCAGTACTTC
TRBJ2-5	.	TRBD2	TRBV7-8	CASSDFNSGGAKETQYF	TGTGCCAGCAGCGATTTCAATAGCGGGGGGGCTAAAGAGACCCAGTACTTC
TRBJ2-4	.	.	TRBV9	CASSAPSTRFDIQYF	TGTGCCAGCAGCGCGCCATCGACTCGGTTTGACATTCAGTACTTC
TRBJ2-1	.	TRBD2	TRBV28	CASSLWGKAGGFNEQFF	TGTGCCAGCAGTTTATGGGGTAAAGCGGGAGGGTTCAATGAGCAGTTCTTC
TRBJ2-2	.	.	TRBV30	CAWGVANTGELFF	TGTGCCTGGGGCGTCGCGAACACCGGGGAGCTGTTTTTT
TRBJ2-5	.	TRBD2	TRBV19	CASGLAGAKETQYF	TGTGCCAGCGGACTAGCGGGAGCGAAAGAGACCCAGTACTTC
TRBJ2-5	.	TRBD1	TRBV19	CASSNPGQQETQYF	TGTGCCAGTAGTAATCCGGGACAGCAAGAGACCCAGTACTTC
TRBJ2-7	.	TRBD2	TRBV5-1	CASSLGLAGITYEQYF	TGCGCCAGCAGCTTGGGTCTAGCGGGAATCACCTACGAGCAGTACTTC
TRBJ1-1	few	.	TRBV19	CASSSRTYVEAFF	TGTGCCAGTAGTTCTCGGACATATGTTGAAGCTTTCTTT
TRBJ2-3	.	.	TRBV19	CASSIFTAASDTQYF	TGTGCCAGTAGTATTTTCACTGCTGCCTCAGATACGCAGTATTTT
TRBJ1-4	.	.	TRBV6-1	CASSEWGVSSSEKLFF	TGTGCCAGCAGTGAATGGGGGGTTTCATCGTCTGAAAAACTGTTTTTT
TRBJ2-5	once	TRBD1	TRBV6-6	CASSHRQGSLETQYF	TGTGCCAGCAGTCACAGACAGGGCTCCCTGGAGACCCAGTACTTC
TRBJ1-2	.	TRBD1	TRBV5-6	CASSLATGAYGYTF	TGTGCCAGCAGCTTGGCAACAGGGGCTTATGGCTACACCTTC
TRBJ2-7	once	TRBD1	TRBV19	CASGDRGIHEQYF	TGTGCCAGCGGTGACAGGGGGATACACGAGCAGTACTTC
TRBJ1-1	.	TRBD1	TRBV5-1	CASSSTGGMGNTEAFF	TGCGCCAGCAGCTCTACAGGGGGGATGGGGAACACTGAAGCTTTCTTT
TRBJ1-3	.	.	TRBV10-3	CAIRTSSGNTIYF	TGTGCCATCAGAACCAGCTCTGGAAACACCATATATTTT
TRBJ1-6	.	.	TRBV6-5	CASRRQAQSPLHF	TGTGCCAGCAGGCGACAGGCCCAATCACCCCTCCACTTT
TRBJ2-5	.	TRBD2	TRBV11-2	CASSMTSGAQETQYF	TGTGCCAGCAGCATGACTAGCGGAGCCCAAGAGACCCAGTACTTC
TRBJ1-2	.	TRBD1	TRBV10-3	CAISVWTGDGYTF	TGTGCCATCAGTGTGTGGACAGGGGATGGCTACACCTTC
TRBJ2-7	few	.	TRBV30	CACRVAASYEQYF	TGTGCCTGCAGGGTCGCGGCTAGCTACGAGCAGTACTTC
TRBJ2-7	.	.	TRBV19	CASSMGSNTYEQYF	TGTGCCAGTAGTATGGGGAGTAACACCTACGAGCAGTACTTC
TRBJ2-4	.	TRBD1	TRBV12-5	CASGSFQGASVKNIQYF	TGTGCTAGTGGTTCATTTCAGGGGGCTTCGGTCAAAAACATTCAGTACTTC
TRBJ2-1	.	.	TRBV4-3	CASSPLVGNEQFF	TGCGCCAGCAGCCCCCTGGTCGGGAATGAGCAGTTCTTC
TRBJ2-1	.	TRBD2	TRBV7-6	CASSPGLAYPNEQFF	TGTGCCAGCAGCCCTGGACTAGCGTACCCCAATGAGCAGTTCTTC
TRBJ1-2	.	TRBD1	TRBV3-1/TRBV3-2	CASSPWTGSGYTF	TGTGCCAGCAGCCCATGGACAGGGAGCGGCTACACCTTC
TRBJ1-1	.	.	TRBV27	CASFLTGLNTEAFF	TGTGCCAGCTTTTTAACAGGGTTGAACACTGAAGCTTTCTTT
TRBJ1-5	.	.	TRBV18	CASSRERSQPQHF	TGTGCCAGCTCACGAGAAAGGAGTCAGCCCCAGCATTTT